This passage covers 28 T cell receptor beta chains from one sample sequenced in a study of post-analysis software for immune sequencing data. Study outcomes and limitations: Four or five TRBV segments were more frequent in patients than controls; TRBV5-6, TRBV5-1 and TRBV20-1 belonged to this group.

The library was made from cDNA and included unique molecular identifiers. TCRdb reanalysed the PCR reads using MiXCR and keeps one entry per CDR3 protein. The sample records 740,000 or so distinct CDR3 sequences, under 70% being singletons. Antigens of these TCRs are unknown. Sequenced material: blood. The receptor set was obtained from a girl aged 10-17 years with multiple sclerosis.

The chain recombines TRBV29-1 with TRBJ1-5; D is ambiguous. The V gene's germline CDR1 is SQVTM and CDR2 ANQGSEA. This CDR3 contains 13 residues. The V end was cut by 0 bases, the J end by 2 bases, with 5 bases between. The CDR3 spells CSVEEDRNQPQHF. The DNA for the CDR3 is TGCAGCGTTGAAGAGGACCGCAATCAGCCCCAGCATTTT.

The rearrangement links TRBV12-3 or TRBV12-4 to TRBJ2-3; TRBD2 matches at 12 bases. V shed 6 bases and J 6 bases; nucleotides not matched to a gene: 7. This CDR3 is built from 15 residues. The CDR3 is CASRPSGRASDTQYF. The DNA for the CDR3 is TGTGCCAGCAGGCCTAGCGGGAGGGCATCCGATACGCAGTATTTT.

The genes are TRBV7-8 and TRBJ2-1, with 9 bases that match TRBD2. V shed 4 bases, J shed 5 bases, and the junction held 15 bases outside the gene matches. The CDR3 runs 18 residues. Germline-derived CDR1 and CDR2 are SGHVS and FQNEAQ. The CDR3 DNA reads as TGTGCCAGCAGCTACATCATTCGAAGCGGGGGGATCCACAATGAGCAGTTCTTC. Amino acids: CASSYIIRSGGIHNEQFF. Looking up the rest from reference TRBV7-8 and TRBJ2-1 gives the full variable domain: GAGVSQSPRYKVAKRGQDVALRCDPISGHVSLFWYQQALGQGPEFLTYFQNEAQLDKSGLPSDRFFAERPEGSVSTLKIQRTQQEDSAVYLCASSYIIRSGGIHNEQFFGPGTRLTVL.

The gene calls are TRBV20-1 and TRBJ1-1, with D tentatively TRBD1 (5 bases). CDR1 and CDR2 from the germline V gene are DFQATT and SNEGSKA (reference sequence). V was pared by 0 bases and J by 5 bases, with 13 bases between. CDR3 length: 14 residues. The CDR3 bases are TGCAGTGCTAGAGATCCTGCAGGGTGGACTGAAGCTTTCTTT. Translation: CSARDPAGWTEAFF.

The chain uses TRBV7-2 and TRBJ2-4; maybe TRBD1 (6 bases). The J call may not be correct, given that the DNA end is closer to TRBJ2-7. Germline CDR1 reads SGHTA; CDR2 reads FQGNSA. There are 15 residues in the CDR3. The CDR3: CASSLNGQIPYEQYF. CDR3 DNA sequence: TGTGCCAGCAGCTTAAATGGACAGATCCCCTACGAGCAGTACTTC.

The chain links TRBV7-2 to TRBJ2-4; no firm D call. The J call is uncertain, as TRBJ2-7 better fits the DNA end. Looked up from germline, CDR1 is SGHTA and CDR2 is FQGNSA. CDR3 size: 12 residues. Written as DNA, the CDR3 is TGTGCCAGCAGCTTAGAAAGTTTCGAGCAGTACTTC. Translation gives CASSLESFEQYF.

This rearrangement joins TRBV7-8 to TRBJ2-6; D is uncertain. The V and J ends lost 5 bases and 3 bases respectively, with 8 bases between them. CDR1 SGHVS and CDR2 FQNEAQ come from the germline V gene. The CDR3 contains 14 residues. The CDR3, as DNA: TGTGCCAGCAGCCGTAACCGTGGGGCCAACGTCCTGACTTTC. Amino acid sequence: CASSRNRGANVLTF.

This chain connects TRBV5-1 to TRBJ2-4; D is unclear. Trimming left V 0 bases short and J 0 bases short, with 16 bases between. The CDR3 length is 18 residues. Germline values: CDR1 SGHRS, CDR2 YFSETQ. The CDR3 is CASSLVGPNTLAKNIQYF. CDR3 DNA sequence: TGCGCCAGCAGCTTGGTGGGTCCGAACACCTTAGCCAAAAACATTCAGTACTTC.

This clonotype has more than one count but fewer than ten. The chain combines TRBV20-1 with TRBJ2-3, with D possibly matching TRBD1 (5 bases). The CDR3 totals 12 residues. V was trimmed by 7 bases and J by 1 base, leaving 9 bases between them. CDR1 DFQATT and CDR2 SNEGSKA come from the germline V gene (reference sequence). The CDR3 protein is CSGGGRTDTQYF. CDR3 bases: TGCAGTGGGGGCGGCCGCACAGATACGCAGTATTTT.

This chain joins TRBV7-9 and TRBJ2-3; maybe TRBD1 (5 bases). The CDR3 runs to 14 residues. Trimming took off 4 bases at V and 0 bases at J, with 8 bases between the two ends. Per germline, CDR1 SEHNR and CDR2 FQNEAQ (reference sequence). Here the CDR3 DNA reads TGTGCCAGCAGCTCGGACAACAGCACAGATACGCAGTATTTT. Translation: CASSSDNSTDTQYF.

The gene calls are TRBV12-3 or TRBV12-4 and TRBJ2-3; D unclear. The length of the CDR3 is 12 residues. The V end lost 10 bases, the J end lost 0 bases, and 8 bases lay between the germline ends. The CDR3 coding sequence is TGTGCCACAGGCCTCAGCACAGATACGCAGTATTTT. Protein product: CATGLSTDTQYF.

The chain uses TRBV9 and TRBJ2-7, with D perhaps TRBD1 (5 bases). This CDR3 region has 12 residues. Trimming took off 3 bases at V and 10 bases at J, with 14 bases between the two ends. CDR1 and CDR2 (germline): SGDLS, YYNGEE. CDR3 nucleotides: TGTGCCAGCAGCGCCTATAGGGGTCACCAGTACTTC. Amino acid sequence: CASSAYRGHQYF. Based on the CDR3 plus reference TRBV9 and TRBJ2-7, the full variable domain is DSGVTQTPKHLITATGQRVTLRCSPRSGDLSVYWYQQSLDQGLQFLIQYYNGEERAKGNILERFSAQQFPDLHSELNLSSLELGDSALYFCASSAYRGHQYFGPGTRLTVT.

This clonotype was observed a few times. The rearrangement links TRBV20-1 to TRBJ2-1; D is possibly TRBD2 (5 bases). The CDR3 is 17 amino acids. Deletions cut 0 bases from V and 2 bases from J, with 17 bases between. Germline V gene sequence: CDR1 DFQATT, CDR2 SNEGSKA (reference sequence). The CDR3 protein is CSARDVRASPTYNEQFF. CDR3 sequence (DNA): TGCAGTGCTAGAGATGTGAGGGCTAGCCCTACCTACAATGAGCAGTTCTTC.

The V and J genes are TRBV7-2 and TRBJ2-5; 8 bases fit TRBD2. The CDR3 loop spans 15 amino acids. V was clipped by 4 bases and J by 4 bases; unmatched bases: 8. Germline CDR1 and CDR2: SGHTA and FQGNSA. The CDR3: CASSSRPSGRETQYF. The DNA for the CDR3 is TGTGCCAGCAGCTCCAGACCCAGCGGGAGAGAGACCCAGTACTTC.

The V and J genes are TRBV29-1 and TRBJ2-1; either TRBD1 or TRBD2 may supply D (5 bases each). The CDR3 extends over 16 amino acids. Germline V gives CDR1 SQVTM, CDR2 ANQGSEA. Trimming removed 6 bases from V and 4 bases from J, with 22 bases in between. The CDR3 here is CSVVRDGILLYNEQFF. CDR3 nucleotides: TGCAGCGTGGTCCGGGACGGAATTCTTCTGTACAATGAGCAGTTCTTC.

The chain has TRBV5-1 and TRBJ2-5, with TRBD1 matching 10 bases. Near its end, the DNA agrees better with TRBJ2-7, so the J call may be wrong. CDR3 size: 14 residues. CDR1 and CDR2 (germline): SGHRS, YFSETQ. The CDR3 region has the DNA TGCGCCAGCAGGGCCGGGACAGGGGCCTACGAGCAGTACTTC. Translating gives CASRAGTGAYEQYF.

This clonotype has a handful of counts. The CDR3: CASSTGLVETQYF. The CDR3, as DNA: TGTGCCAGCAGCACGGGGTTAGTGGAGACCCAGTACTTC. The genes are TRBV14 and TRBJ2-5, with D possibly TRBD2 on 5 matching bases. Germline V gene sequence: CDR1 SGHDN, CDR2 FVKESK. Trimming shortened V by 5 bases and J by 5 bases, and 12 bases separated the two germline ends. CDR3 length equals 13 residues.

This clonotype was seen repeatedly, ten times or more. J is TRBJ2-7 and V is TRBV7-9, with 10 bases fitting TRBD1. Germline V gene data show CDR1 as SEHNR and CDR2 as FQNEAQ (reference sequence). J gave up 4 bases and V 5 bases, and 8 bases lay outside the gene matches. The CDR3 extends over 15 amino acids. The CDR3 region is CASSKGGQGRYEQYF. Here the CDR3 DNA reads TGTGCCAGCAGCAAGGGGGGACAGGGGAGATACGAGCAGTACTTC.

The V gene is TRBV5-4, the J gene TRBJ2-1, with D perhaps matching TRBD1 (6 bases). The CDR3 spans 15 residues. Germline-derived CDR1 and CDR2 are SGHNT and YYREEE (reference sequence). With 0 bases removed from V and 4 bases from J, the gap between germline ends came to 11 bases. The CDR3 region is CASSLARDKYNEQFF. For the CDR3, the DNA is TGTGCCAGCAGCTTGGCTAGGGACAAGTACAATGAGCAGTTCTTC.

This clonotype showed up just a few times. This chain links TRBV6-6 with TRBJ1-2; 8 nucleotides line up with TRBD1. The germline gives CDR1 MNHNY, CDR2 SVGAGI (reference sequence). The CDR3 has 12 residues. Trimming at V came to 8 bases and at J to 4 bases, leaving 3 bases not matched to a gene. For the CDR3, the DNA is TGTGCCAGCCATGACAGGGGCTATGGCTACACCTTC. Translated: CASHDRGYGYTF.

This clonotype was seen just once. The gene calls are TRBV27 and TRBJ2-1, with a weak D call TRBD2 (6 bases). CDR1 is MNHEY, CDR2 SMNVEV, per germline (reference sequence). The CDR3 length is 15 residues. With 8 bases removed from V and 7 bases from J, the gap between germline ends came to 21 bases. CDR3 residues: CASAPPFLGTNEQFF. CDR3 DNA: TGTGCCAGCGCGCCCCCTTTTTTGGGGACTAATGAGCAGTTCTTC.

DNA for the CDR3: TGCAGTGCAGGGCGGGCAGGGGGCGGTCAGCCCCAGCATTTT. This translates into CSAGRAGGGQPQHF. The chain combines TRBV20-1 with TRBJ1-5; 8 bases map to TRBD1. The CDR3 spans 14 residues. In germline, CDR1 is DFQATT, CDR2 SNEGSKA (reference sequence). V was clipped by 6 bases and J by 6 bases; unmatched bases: 10.

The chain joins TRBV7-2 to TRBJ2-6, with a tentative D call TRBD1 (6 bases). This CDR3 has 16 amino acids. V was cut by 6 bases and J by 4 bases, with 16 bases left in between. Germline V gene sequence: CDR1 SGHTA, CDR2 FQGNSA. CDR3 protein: CASRQTGLSGANVLTF. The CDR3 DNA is TGTGCCAGCAGGCAAACAGGGTTATCAGGGGCCAACGTCCTGACTTTC.

CDR3 in DNA: TGCGCCAGCAGCTTGCCAGGGTTGGGAAGCTCCTACGAGCAGTACTTC. Translating gives CASSLPGLGSSYEQYF. The chain carries TRBV5-1 and TRBJ2-7; D perhaps matches TRBD1 (5 bases). The CDR3 sequence is 16 residues long. Germline assignment: CDR1 SGHRS and CDR2 YFSETQ. Trimming removed 1 base from V and 0 bases from J, with 14 bases in between.

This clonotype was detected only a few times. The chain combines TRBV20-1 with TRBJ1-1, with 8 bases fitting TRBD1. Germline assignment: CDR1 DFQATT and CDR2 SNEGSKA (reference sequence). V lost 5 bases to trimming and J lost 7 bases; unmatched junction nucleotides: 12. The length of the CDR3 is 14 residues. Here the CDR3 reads CSARTGYRVLEAFF. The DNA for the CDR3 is TGCAGTGCTCGGACAGGGTACCGTGTTCTTGAAGCTTTCTTT.

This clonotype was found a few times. The CDR3 is CASSVGTSGGFSGANVLTF. The CDR3 DNA reads TGTGCCAGCAGCGTAGGGACTAGCGGGGGGTTCTCTGGGGCCAACGTCCTGACTTTC. The rearrangement joins TRBV9 to TRBJ2-6; 14 bases match TRBD2. V lost 0 bases, J lost 0 bases, and 2 bases stayed unmatched. This CDR3 region has 19 residues. Germline V gives CDR1 SGDLS, CDR2 YYNGEE.

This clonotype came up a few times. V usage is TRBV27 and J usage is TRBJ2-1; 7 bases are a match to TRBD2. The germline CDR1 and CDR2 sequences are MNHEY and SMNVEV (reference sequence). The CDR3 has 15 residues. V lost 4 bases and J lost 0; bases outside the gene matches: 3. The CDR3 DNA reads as TGTGCCAGCAGTTCAGCGGGATCCTCCTACAATGAGCAGTTCTTC. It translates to CASSSAGSSYNEQFF.

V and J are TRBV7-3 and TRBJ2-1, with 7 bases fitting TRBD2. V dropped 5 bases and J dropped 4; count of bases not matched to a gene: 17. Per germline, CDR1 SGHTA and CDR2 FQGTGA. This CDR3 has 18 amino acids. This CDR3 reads CASSLALGEGLGYNEQFF. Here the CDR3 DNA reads TGTGCCAGCAGCCTGGCGCTGGGGGAGGGCCTCGGGTACAATGAGCAGTTCTTC.